These 12 T cell receptor beta chains originate from one sample sequenced in a study of blood T cell repertoires in COVID-19. Generated by immunoSEQ multiplex PCR, the TCRdb table keeps only in-frame clones and is missing some. The repertoire holds over 150,000 clones, with about nine tenths as singletons. Source material: peripheral blood. Receptor source: a man in his 70s with active or convalescent COVID-19.

The chain carries TRBV7-2 and TRBJ2-7; D perhaps matches TRBD1 (5 bases). The CDR3 is 15 amino acids. Trimming took off 5 bases at V and 0 bases at J, with 14 bases between the two ends. Germline loops: CDR1 SGHTA, CDR2 FQGNSA. CDR3 amino acids: CASSVRAGLSYEQYF. CDR3 nucleotides: TGTGCCAGCAGCGTCAGGGCAGGTCTCTCCTACGAGCAGTACTTC. The entire variable domain, with the rest obtained from reference TRBV7-2 and TRBJ2-7, is as follows: GAGVSQSPSNKVTEKGKDVELRCDPISGHTALYWYRQSLGQGLEFLIYFQGNSAPDKSGLPSDRFSAERTGGSVSTLTIQRTQQEDSAVYLCASSVRAGLSYEQYFGPGTRLTVT.

This chain uses TRBV19 with TRBJ1-5; possibly TRBD1 for D (6 bases). The CDR3 is 15 amino acids. The germline V and J ends were trimmed by 10 bases and 0 bases, with 16 bases remaining between them. CDR1 and CDR2 (germline): LNHDA, SQIVND (reference sequence). This CDR3 reads CATLQGPGSNQPQHF. The CDR3 DNA sequence: TGTGCCACCTTACAGGGCCCGGGTAGCAATCAGCCCCAGCATTTT.

V is TRBV4-3 and J is TRBJ2-5, with a weak D call TRBD2 (5 bases). V was pared by 0 bases and J by 4 bases, with 15 bases between. The CDR3 runs 16 residues. In germline, CDR1 is LGHNA, CDR2 YSLEER. CDR3 sequence: CASSQDKGSGSETQYF. DNA of the CDR3: TGCGCCAGCAGCCAAGATAAAGGTTCGGGGTCAGAGACCCAGTACTTC.

The chain has TRBV5-5 and TRBJ2-7, with 10 bases that match TRBD1. CDR1 is SGHKS, CDR2 YYEKEE, per germline (reference sequence). The CDR3 has 15 amino acids. Trimming at V came to 3 bases and at J to 5 bases, leaving 8 bases not matched to a gene. The CDR3 region has the DNA TGTGCCAGCAGCTCCCCCGGGACAGGGGCCCACGAGCAGTACTTC. Protein sequence: CASSSPGTGAHEQYF.

This clone showed up just once. CDR3 DNA sequence: TGTGCCAGTAGTAGGTGGTCACCCGGGACAGGGGATTACAATGAGCAGTTCTTC. Translating it yields CASSRWSPGTGDYNEQFF. The gene calls are TRBV19 and TRBJ2-1; 10 bases are shared with TRBD1. This CDR3 has 18 residues. Germline values: CDR1 LNHDA, CDR2 SQIVND (reference sequence). After removal of 4 bases from V and 4 bases from J, the junction contained 13 bases not matched to a gene.

This clone was picked up a small number of times. This rearrangement joins TRBV7-2 to TRBJ2-1, with 14 nucleotides matching TRBD2. J gave up 2 bases and V 1 base, and 7 bases lay outside the gene matches. The CDR3 runs to 19 residues. CDR1 and CDR2 (germline): SGHTA, FQGNSA. This CDR3 reads CASSLVAGLAGVPYNEQFF. CDR3 nucleotide sequence: TGTGCCAGCAGCTTAGTCGCGGGACTAGCGGGAGTCCCCTACAATGAGCAGTTCTTC.

This chain links TRBV28 with TRBJ2-7; D possibly corresponds to TRBD1 (5 bases). There are 16 residues in the CDR3. CDR1 is MDHEN, CDR2 SYDVKM, per germline. Trimming took 7 bases from V and 2 from J, leaving 21 bases between them. The CDR3 sequence is CASKGAGASLTYEQYF. DNA for the CDR3: TGTGCCAGCAAGGGCGCTGGGGCTTCCTTAACCTACGAGCAGTACTTC.

This rearrangement joins TRBV9 to TRBJ1-2, with a possible D match to TRBD1 (5 bases). Germline assignment: CDR1 SGDLS and CDR2 YYNGEE. The CDR3 length is 14 residues. V lost 0 bases to trimming and J lost 4 bases, with 10 bases between them. The CDR3 DNA is TGTGCCAGCAGCGTAGCTGAAGGGGTCTATGGCTACACCTTC. Translation: CASSVAEGVYGYTF.

The V gene is TRBV28, the J gene TRBJ2-1, with 9 bases matching TRBD2. CDR3 length: 16 residues. Germline lookup yields CDR1 MDHEN and CDR2 SYDVKM. Trimming removed 5 bases from V and 4 bases from J; junction bases left unmatched: 9. CDR3: CASSGLSGSSYNEQFF. Written as DNA, the CDR3 is TGTGCCAGCAGTGGACTTAGCGGGAGTAGTTACAATGAGCAGTTCTTC.

This clone has a single count. Other DNA variants within this sample encode the same CDR3. The rearrangement joins TRBV18 to TRBJ2-7; possibly TRBD1 for D (5 bases). V was pared by 1 base and J by 7 bases, with 8 bases between. In germline, CDR1 is KGHSH, CDR2 LQKENI. This CDR3 region has 12 residues. CDR3 protein: CASSPRGSEQYF. DNA of the CDR3: TGTGCCAGCTCACCACGGGGCAGTGAGCAGTACTTC.

This rearrangement joins TRBV5-5 to TRBJ2-7; 7 bases are a match to TRBD1. The V gene's germline CDR1 is SGHKS and CDR2 YYEKEE (reference sequence). The CDR3 contains 14 residues. V dropped 4 bases and J dropped 3; count of bases not matched to a gene: 7. CDR3 nucleotides: TGTGCCAGCAGCCCACGGAGGACAGGCTACGAGCAGTACTTC. Its protein is CASSPRRTGYEQYF.

J is TRBJ2-3 and V is TRBV18; D call uncertain. The germline CDR1 and CDR2 sequences are KGHSH and LQKENI. The CDR3 runs 16 residues. Trimming shortened V by 1 base and J by 2 bases, and 13 bases separated the two germline ends. The CDR3 is CASSPQDLSFTDTQYF. CDR3 in DNA: TGTGCCAGCTCACCACAAGATCTTAGCTTCACAGATACGCAGTATTTT.